The next 27 T cell receptor beta chains were all read from a single sample in a study of T-cell memory formation after mild COVID-19. Each CDR3 protein is one row after TCRdb ran MiXCR on the 5' RACE reads. The table has approximately 290,000 distinct CDR3 sequences, around 19% seen once. Sample: PBMCs or a T cell subset sorted from them (not recorded which). All receptors derive from a man aged 18 to 30 who had mild COVID-19 (a few samples of this study predate the infection). Cell type and time point are not known.

This clonotype was found a few times. The CDR3 region is CASRPGQGYTGELFF. The CDR3 DNA follows: TGTGCCAGCAGGCCGGGACAGGGGTACACCGGGGAGCTGTTTTTT. The J gene is TRBJ2-2, the V gene TRBV6-6, with TRBD1 matching over 10 bases. This CDR3 spans 15 amino acids. V lost 6 bases to trimming and J lost 3 bases; unmatched junction nucleotides: 4. Per germline, CDR1 MNHNY and CDR2 SVGAGI (reference sequence).

CDR3 residues: CASSWGDNHGYTF. CDR3 DNA sequence: TGTGCCAGCAGTTGGGGGGACAACCATGGCTACACCTTC. The chain is built from TRBV12-3 or TRBV12-4 and TRBJ1-2; possibly TRBD1 for D (6 bases). This CDR3 has 13 residues. V gave up 4 bases and J gave up 6 bases, with 12 bases separating them.

This clonotype was recorded at least ten times. The rearrangement links TRBV28 to TRBJ2-5; 8 nucleotides agree with TRBD2. Germline values: CDR1 MDHEN, CDR2 SYDVKM. The CDR3 consists of 13 residues. V was clipped by 8 bases and J by 6 bases; unmatched bases: 8. This CDR3 reads CASHSGGRKTQYF. CDR3 DNA: TGTGCCAGCCACTCGGGGGGGCGGAAGACCCAGTACTTC.

A single count supports this clonotype. At one end, the junction sequence differs from germline, possibly due to a read error. This rearrangement joins TRBV7-8 to TRBJ2-5; 11 bases align to TRBD2. CDR1 SGHVS and CDR2 FQNEAQ come from the germline V gene. The CDR3 consists of 16 residues. This chain's CDR3 is CASSFASGGTQETKYF. The CDR3 coding sequence is TGTGCCAGCAGCTTCGCTAGCGGGGGGACCCAAGAGACCAAGTACTTC. The full variable domain, with the rest looked up from reference TRBV7-8 and TRBJ2-5, is GAGVSQSPRYKVAKRGQDVALRCDPISGHVSLFWYQQALGQGPEFLTYFQNEAQLDKSGLPSDRFFAERPEGSVSTLKIQRTQQEDSAVYLCASSFASGGTQETKYFGPGTRLLVL.

This clonotype was observed a handful of times. The chain links TRBV20-1 to TRBJ2-3, with 9 bases fitting TRBD2. CDR1 and CDR2 (germline): DFQATT, SNEGSKA (reference sequence). The J segment lost 3 bases and the V segment lost 3 bases, leaving 7 bases of the junction unmatched. The CDR3 runs 15 residues. CDR3 in amino acids: CSARGAGGRTDTQYF. DNA of the CDR3: TGCAGTGCTAGGGGAGCGGGGGGACGTACAGATACGCAGTATTTT.

This clonotype was counted between two and nine times. This rearrangement joins TRBV28 to TRBJ2-7, with TRBD1 identical over 10 bases. CDR1 MDHEN and CDR2 SYDVKM come from the germline V gene. The junction had 11 bases not matched to a gene; V was cut back by 6 bases and J by 0 bases. The CDR3 extends over 17 amino acids. CDR3 nucleotides: TGTGCCAGCAGCCCCCCACCGGGACAGGGGAGCTCCTACGAGCAGTACGTC. It specifies CASSPPPGQGSSYEQYV.

The table lists this clonotype with a few counts. V gene TRBV6-2 or TRBV6-3 combines with J gene TRBJ2-3; D remains ambiguous. Deletions cut 6 bases from V and 5 bases from J, with 6 bases between. Germline CDR1 and CDR2: MNHEY and SVGEGT. The CDR3 is made up of 11 amino acids. The CDR3 spells CASRNGDTQYF. In DNA, the CDR3 is TGTGCCAGCAGAAACGGAGATACGCAGTATTTT.

This clonotype has a handful of counts. The chain recombines TRBV3-1 with TRBJ2-5; D remains ambiguous. CDR3 length equals 15 residues. The germline CDR1 and CDR2 sequences are LGHDT and YNNKEL (reference sequence). V shed 1 base and J shed 4 bases, with 13 bases lying between them. The CDR3 spells CASSQGFGSRETQYF. CDR3 DNA: TGTGCCAGCAGCCAAGGCTTTGGGTCTCGAGAGACCCAGTACTTC.

This chain uses TRBV20-1 with TRBJ1-3; D not certain. This CDR3 contains 15 residues. Per the germline V gene, CDR1 is DFQATT and CDR2 is SNEGSKA (reference sequence). The V end lost 0 bases, the J end lost 0 bases, and 9 bases lay between the germline ends. The DNA of the CDR3 is TGCAGTGCTAGAGATCCTGGTCACTCTGGAAACACCATATATTTT. It translates to CSARDPGHSGNTIYF.

The rearrangement links TRBV10-3 to TRBJ2-1; tentatively, D is TRBD2 (7 bases). CDR3 length equals 13 residues. Germline CDR1 reads ENHRY; CDR2 reads SYGVKD. V lost 10 bases to trimming and J lost 8 bases, with 18 bases between them. The CDR3 DNA is TGTGCCACTAGACTAGCAGGGGCCGATGAGCAGTTCTTC. It translates to CATRLAGADEQFF.

V is TRBV29-1 and J is TRBJ2-5, with D maybe TRBD2 (6 bases). The CDR3 extends over 12 amino acids. CDR1 is SQVTM, CDR2 ANQGSEA, per germline. V shed 4 bases and J shed 5 bases, with 11 bases lying between them. CDR3 in amino acids: CSVVGGLETQYF. CDR3 DNA: TGCAGCGTTGTGGGGGGACTGGAGACCCAGTACTTC.

This clonotype was detected only a few times. This chain connects TRBV2 to TRBJ2-3; D might be TRBD1 or TRBD2, each matching 5 bases. This CDR3 is built from 16 residues. V lost 0 bases to trimming and J lost 3 bases, with 13 bases between them. Germline assignment: CDR1 SNHLY and CDR2 FYNNEI. The CDR3 sequence: CASSEAGVTITDTQYF. Written as DNA, the CDR3 is TGTGCCAGCAGTGAAGCGGGGGTTACCATTACAGATACGCAGTATTTT.

CDR3 DNA sequence: TGTGCCAGCAGTTGGGGTAGGAGCGAGACCCAGTACTTC. Translated: CASSWGRSETQYF. The J gene is TRBJ2-5, the V gene TRBV6-6; D not resolved. The V and J ends lost 4 bases and 5 bases respectively, with 11 bases between them. In germline, CDR1 is MNHNY, CDR2 SVGAGI (reference sequence). CDR3 length: 13 residues.

This clonotype was seen only a few times. The chain combines TRBV29-1 with TRBJ2-7, with TRBD2 as a possible D gene (5 bases). V shed 8 bases and J shed 2 bases, with 10 bases lying between them. The CDR3 is made up of 11 amino acids. The V gene's germline CDR1 is SQVTM and CDR2 ANQGSEA. CDR3 nucleotide sequence: TGCAGCCCCCCGAGGGCCTACGAGCAGTACGTC. It is translated as CSPPRAYEQYV.

The rearrangement links TRBV5-1 to TRBJ2-3; possible D gene TRBD2, 6 bases. Germline V gene data show CDR1 as SGHRS and CDR2 as YFSETQ. The CDR3 is 16 amino acids. Trimming stripped 3 bases from V and 6 bases from J, with 20 bases between. Here the CDR3 DNA reads TGCGCCAGCAGCTGGGGGGTCCCCTCGGTGGCCGATACGCAGTATTTT. It translates to CASSWGVPSVADTQYF. Drawing the rest from reference TRBV5-1 and TRBJ2-3, the complete variable domain is KAGVTQTPRYLIKTRGQQVTLSCSPISGHRSVSWYQQTPGQGLQFLFEYFSETQRNKGNFPGRFSGRQFSNSRSEMNVSTLELGDSALYLCASSWGVPSVADTQYFGPGTRLTVL.

CDR3 in amino acids: CSASGGGEQYF. The CDR3 DNA reads TGCAGTGCTAGCGGAGGGGGCGAGCAGTACTTC. V and J are TRBV20-1 and TRBJ2-7; D could derive from TRBD1 or TRBD2 (6 bases each). The CDR3 length is 11 residues. V was clipped by 3 bases and J by 6 bases, with 9 bases between them. The germline V gene has CDR1 DFQATT and CDR2 SNEGSKA (reference sequence).

In this sample, this clonotype turned up a few times. The gene calls are TRBV7-9 and TRBJ1-1, with D hard to call. The CDR3 runs to 12 residues. V was trimmed by 1 base and J by 11 bases, leaving 11 bases between them. Germline lookup yields CDR1 SEHNR and CDR2 FQNEAQ (reference sequence). CDR3 nucleotide sequence: TGTGCCAGCAGCTTAGTCGTGTTGTGGGCTTTCTTT. Amino acid sequence: CASSLVVLWAFF.

V usage is TRBV4-3 and J usage is TRBJ2-7; TRBD1 might be the D (6 bases). Germline-derived CDR1 and CDR2 are LGHNA and YSLEER. The CDR3 loop spans 14 amino acids. The ends were cut back, 0 bases at V and 7 bases at J, with 13 bases in the middle. The CDR3 region is CASSQDRGDGEQYV. In DNA form, the CDR3 reads TGCGCCAGCAGCCAAGACAGGGGAGACGGGGAGCAGTACGTC.

This clonotype was counted a few times. The V call is TRBV5-6, the J call TRBJ1-4; D perhaps matches TRBD1 (6 bases). The germline gives CDR1 SGHDT, CDR2 YYEEEE. V lost 2 bases and J 8 bases, leaving 13 bases between the germline ends. CDR3 length equals 14 residues. The CDR3 DNA reads TGTGCCAGCAGCTTTGGGGGCGCGGGGGAAAAACTGTTTTTT. Its translation: CASSFGGAGEKLFF.

The chain recombines TRBV12-3 or TRBV12-4 with TRBJ1-2; D is perhaps TRBD1 (5 bases). CDR3 length equals 14 residues. Trimming removed 3 bases at V and 8 bases at J, with 16 bases between. DNA of the CDR3: TGTGCCAGCAGTTTTTGGCAGGGAGGCGGAGGCTACACCTTC. Translation: CASSFWQGGGGYTF.

This clonotype turned up a few times. The J gene is TRBJ2-7, the V gene TRBV11-2, with D possibly being TRBD1 (6 bases). Germline loops: CDR1 SGHAT, CDR2 FQNNGV. The CDR3 covers 14 residues. V was shortened by 5 bases and J by 0 bases, with 11 bases between the two germline ends. Here the CDR3 DNA reads TGTGCCAGCAGCGCACAGGGTAGCTCCTACGAGCAGTACGTC. It encodes CASSAQGSSYEQYV.

The chain employs TRBV9 and TRBJ1-1; a weak D match, TRBD1 (5 bases). This CDR3 is 13 amino acids long. Per germline, CDR1 SGDLS and CDR2 YYNGEE. Trimming took 4 bases from V and 7 from J, leaving 14 bases between them. The CDR3 DNA follows: TGTGCCAGCAGCCCTTCGGGACGGAGTGAAGCTTTCTTT. Translating gives CASSPSGRSEAFF.

Ten or more counts support this clonotype. The chain links TRBV27 to TRBJ2-3; D is unresolved. This CDR3 comprises 15 residues. Trimming pared 3 bases from V and 4 bases from J, leaving 14 bases between. Germline CDR1 reads MNHEY; CDR2 reads SMNVEV (reference sequence). The CDR3 protein is CASSFWARRADTQYF. CDR3 bases: TGTGCCAGCAGTTTTTGGGCCAGACGGGCAGATACGCAGTATTTT.

The V gene is TRBV15, the J gene TRBJ2-3; D call uncertain. Germline CDR1 is LNHNV and CDR2 is YYDKDF (reference sequence). Trimming cost V 6 bases and J 1 base, with 8 bases left between them. This CDR3 is 13 amino acids long. CDR3: CATRGTGTDTQYF. DNA for the CDR3: TGTGCCACCAGAGGTACGGGCACAGATACGCAGTATTTT.

This clonotype was detected a few times. This chain joins TRBV12-3 or TRBV12-4 and TRBJ1-6, with D perhaps matching TRBD1 (6 bases). There are 13 residues in the CDR3. The V end was cut by 6 bases, the J end by 10 bases, with 13 bases between. The CDR3 region is CASRTWGASPLHF. The CDR3, as DNA: TGTGCCAGCAGAACGTGGGGGGCGTCACCCCTCCACTTT.

This clonotype appeared a few times. V is TRBV7-6 and J is TRBJ2-1; 9 nucleotides line up with TRBD1. The CDR3 is made up of 14 amino acids. V was clipped by 7 bases and J by 3 bases; unmatched bases: 4. Per the germline V gene, CDR1 is SGHVS and CDR2 is FNYEAQ. The CDR3 coding sequence is TGTGCCAGCAACAGGGGGCCAAACTACAATGAGCAGTTCTTC. As protein: CASNRGPNYNEQFF.

This rearrangement joins TRBV5-1 to TRBJ2-5; unclear D gene. The CDR3 has 15 residues. V gave up 0 bases and J gave up 8 bases, with 17 bases separating them. The germline V gene encodes CDR1 SGHRS and CDR2 YFSETQ. CDR3 nucleotides: TGCGCCAGCAGCTTGGTGGTAGCTGGGGATAGTACCCAGTACTTC. It specifies CASSLVVAGDSTQYF.